What follows is one T cell receptor (beta chain) and its context. Its antigen is not identified. The length of the CDR3 is 13 residues. Germline values: CDR1 GTSNPN, CDR2 SVGIG (reference sequence). Trimming at V came to 5 bases and at J to 6 bases, leaving 8 bases not matched to a gene. The data were produced by immunoSEQ multiplex PCR, yet TCRdb's version contains in-frame clones alone and is incomplete. The sample holds about 5,000 clones, around 73% seen once. This record belongs to a study of somatic mutations in cytotoxic T cells in rheumatoid arthritis. At the level of the study: Blood samples of approximately 30 ml were drawn from patients (in EDTA) right after diagnosis and before any treatment. The researchers flow-sorted some T-cell populations stained with V beta antibodies and got nearly 100% purity, and these included V beta1+ cells sequenced for TCRB. Broader study findings: For patients with rheumatoid arthritis, CD8+ clonality went up with age, while healthy controls showed no such change. About an eighth of the roughly 65 patients had a largest CD8+ clone above 20% of CD8+ cells.

The source material was CD8+ T cells sorted from blood. The chain recombines TRBV30 with TRBJ1-2; TRBD1 agrees at 8 bases. This TCR derives from an adult with rheumatoid arthritis. This CDR3 reads CAWAGQATDGYTF. CDR3 DNA: TGTGCCTGGGCGGGACAGGCGACGGATGGCTACACCTTC. Full variable domain (outside the CDR3, taken from reference TRBV30 and TRBJ1-2): SQTIHQWPATLVQPVGSPLSLECTVEGTSNPNLYWYRQAAGRGLQLLFYSVGIGQISSEVPQNLSASRPQDRQFILSSKKLLLSDSGFYLCAWAGQATDGYTFGSGTRLTVV.